The 7 T cell receptor beta chains given below trace back to one sample, sequenced in a study of T cell clonotyping in hematopoietic cell transplantation. Data came from immunoSEQ multiplex PCR; TCRdb stores just in-frame clones and leaves some out. The sample contains 12,000 to 15,000 clones, 80% to 90% of which appear only once. Sequenced material: PBMCs, taken 100 days after allogeneic stem cell transplant. The source is a male patient aged 50 to 60 who had an allogeneic stem cell transplant from an unrelated donor, so T cells may come from the graft donor. Some clones in this sample may be carry-over from other donors' samples.

The chain has TRBV7-9 and TRBJ2-1; the D gene is possibly TRBD2 (5 bases). The V gene's germline CDR1 is SEHNR and CDR2 FQNEAQ (reference sequence). Trimming removed 3 bases at V and 1 base at J, with 7 bases between. The CDR3 length is 14 residues. The CDR3 reads CASSFRGSYNEQFF. The CDR3 region has the DNA TGTGCCAGCAGCTTCCGGGGTTCCTACAATGAGCAGTTCTTC.

This clone was seen just once. The rearrangement links TRBV2 to TRBJ1-2; 7 nucleotides line up with TRBD1. Trimming at V came to 5 bases and at J to 6 bases, leaving 6 bases not matched to a gene. Per germline, CDR1 SNHLY and CDR2 FYNNEI. This CDR3 has 13 residues. CDR3 region: CASSTDRVHGYTF. CDR3 sequence (DNA): TGTGCCAGCAGTACAGACAGGGTGCATGGCTACACCTTC.

This sequence joins TRBV7-9 and TRBJ2-3, with D unclear. The CDR3 extends over 14 amino acids. V shed 4 bases and J shed 1 base, with 9 bases lying between them. The V gene's germline CDR1 is SEHNR and CDR2 FQNEAQ (reference sequence). The CDR3 nucleotides are TGTGCCAGCAGCTCCCCGTGGGGCACAGATACGCAGTATTTT. Translating gives CASSSPWGTDTQYF.

The chain is built from TRBV28 and TRBJ2-7; D gene ambiguous. The CDR3 runs 15 residues. The germline V and J ends were trimmed by 5 bases and 3 bases, with 17 bases remaining between them. Germline assignment: CDR1 MDHEN and CDR2 SYDVKM. The CDR3: CASSGANGTYYEQYF. The CDR3 coding sequence is TGTGCCAGCAGTGGTGCTAACGGTACTTACTACGAGCAGTACTTC. The full variable domain, completed using reference TRBV28 and TRBJ2-7, is DVKVTQSSRYLVKRTGEKVFLECVQDMDHENMFWYRQDPGLGLRLIYFSYDVKMKEKGDIPEGYSVSREKKERFSLILESASTNQTSMYLCASSGANGTYYEQYFGPGTRLTVT.

This sequence joins TRBV11-2 and TRBJ1-6; the D is unclear. CDR1 SGHAT and CDR2 FQNNGV come from the germline V gene. V was pared by 2 bases and J by 7 bases, with 9 bases between. The CDR3 consists of 14 residues. In DNA, the CDR3 is TGTGCCAGCAGCTTAAGTGGAGACAATTCACCCCTCCACTTT. This gives the protein CASSLSGDNSPLHF.

The V call is TRBV2, the J call TRBJ1-2; TRBD1 matches 7 bases. This CDR3 is built from 14 residues. V was pared by 8 bases and J by 2 bases, with 8 bases of the junction left unmatched. Looked up from germline, CDR1 is SNHLY and CDR2 is FYNNEI. The CDR3 nucleotides are TGTGCCAGCTCTCCGACAGGGTACAACTATGGCTACACCTTC. It translates to CASSPTGYNYGYTF.

The chain is built from TRBV27 and TRBJ2-6; TRBD1 matches 7 bases. Germline trimming cut 4 bases from V and 0 bases from J; bases unmatched to any gene: 12. Germline lookup yields CDR1 MNHEY and CDR2 SMNVEV (reference sequence). The CDR3 sequence is 19 residues long. CDR3 nucleotides: TGTGCCAGCAGTTCCTATGGACAGGCCCTAAGCTCTGGGGCCAACGTCCTGACTTTC. Protein: CASSSYGQALSSGANVLTF.